Listed here are 26 T cell receptor beta chains from one sample, sequenced in a study of blood T cell repertoires in COVID-19. Repertoires were generated with immunoSEQ multiplex PCR, while TCRdb's copy carries only in-frame clones and drops some. The data show 150,000 to 200,000 clones, with roughly 80% seen just once and 9.5% to 11% held by the top ten. The sequenced sample consisted of PBMCs or T cells enriched from blood (not recorded which). These receptors were obtained from a man aged 50 to 59 who had recovered from COVID-19.

The chain uses TRBV9 and TRBJ2-7, with D possibly TRBD2 on 5 matching bases. This CDR3 region has 15 residues. CDR1 and CDR2 (germline): SGDLS, YYNGEE. V was clipped by 0 bases and J by 3 bases, with 13 bases between them. Written as DNA, the CDR3 is TGTGCCAGCAGCGTAGCTGGAGGAGAAGGCTACGAGCAGTACTTC. Translated: CASSVAGGEGYEQYF.

This chain joins TRBV4-2 and TRBJ1-1; D remains ambiguous. The CDR3 contains 14 residues. V dropped 4 bases and J dropped 3 bases, with 12 bases sitting between them. The germline CDR1 and CDR2 sequences are LGHNA and YNFKEQ. CDR3 in amino acids: CASSLTDRDTEAFF. Written as DNA, the CDR3 is TGTGCCAGCAGCCTGACCGACCGGGACACTGAAGCTTTCTTT.

This chain links TRBV28 with TRBJ1-3; possible D gene TRBD1, 5 bases. V lost 5 bases and J lost 2, with 16 bases in between. The CDR3 is 16 residues long. Germline CDR1 MDHEN, CDR2 SYDVKM. This CDR3 is CASSAAGGITGNTIYF. The CDR3 nucleotides read TGTGCCAGCAGTGCGGCCGGGGGGATCACTGGAAACACCATATATTTT.

This clone was counted between two and nine times. The rearrangement uses TRBV19 and TRBJ1-1; D is uncertain. V was shortened by 5 bases and J by 1 base, with 11 bases between the two germline ends. The CDR3 loop spans 14 amino acids. Germline CDR1 LNHDA, CDR2 SQIVND (reference sequence). This CDR3 is CASSPRDKNTEAFF. CDR3 DNA sequence: TGTGCCAGTAGTCCCCGCGACAAGAACACTGAAGCTTTCTTT.

This rearrangement joins TRBV5-1 to TRBJ1-5, with D unclear. Germline V gives CDR1 SGHRS, CDR2 YFSETQ. The V gene lost 5 bases and the J gene lost 4 bases, with 10 bases spanning the gap. The CDR3 spans 13 residues. In DNA, the CDR3 is TGCGCCAGCAGGGGAGCGGAAAATCAGCCCCAGCATTTT. Protein product: CASRGAENQPQHF.

The J gene is TRBJ2-3, the V gene TRBV19, with 10 bases that match TRBD1. CDR3 length equals 13 residues. J gave up 3 bases and V 7 bases, and 1 base lay outside the gene matches. CDR1 is LNHDA, CDR2 SQIVND, per germline (reference sequence). This chain's CDR3 is CASKGQGTDTQYF. CDR3 sequence (DNA): TGTGCCAGTAAGGGACAGGGGACAGATACGCAGTATTTT.

The chain is built from TRBV3-1 (or the pseudogene TRBV3-2) and TRBJ2-3; 7 bases match TRBD2. V lost 3 bases to trimming and J lost 2 bases; unmatched junction nucleotides: 14. The CDR3 covers 18 residues. From germline, CDR1 is LGHDT and CDR2 YNNKEL (reference sequence). The DNA of the CDR3 is TGTGCCAGCAGCCACTTGACGCAGGGACTATATCTCACAGATACGCAGTATTTT. Its translation: CASSHLTQGLYLTDTQYF.

V is TRBV7-2 and J is TRBJ2-3; 14 positions agree with TRBD2. V lost 5 bases, J lost 6 bases, and 7 bases stayed unmatched. This CDR3 has 16 residues. The germline CDR1 and CDR2 sequences are SGHTA and FQGNSA. This chain's CDR3 is CASSDGLAGGLDTQYF. As DNA, the CDR3 is TGTGCCAGCAGCGATGGACTAGCGGGAGGTCTTGATACGCAGTATTTT.

This clone was picked up a small number of times. The rearrangement joins TRBV5-1 to TRBJ2-7; D is perhaps TRBD1 (5 bases). This CDR3 contains 13 residues. Germline values: CDR1 SGHRS, CDR2 YFSETQ. The ends were cut back, 3 bases at V and 6 bases at J, with 13 bases in the middle. The CDR3 spells CASSSAGSGEQYF. The CDR3 DNA is TGCGCCAGCAGCTCTGCAGGGTCCGGCGAGCAGTACTTC.

The gene calls are TRBV20-1 and TRBJ1-2; possibly TRBD1 for D (6 bases). Germline CDR1 and CDR2: DFQATT and SNEGSKA (reference sequence). The germline V and J ends were trimmed by 3 bases and 6 bases, with 11 bases remaining between them. This CDR3 contains 12 residues. This CDR3 reads CSASNRVNGYTF. The CDR3 DNA reads TGCAGTGCTAGTAACAGGGTTAATGGCTACACCTTC.

The J gene is TRBJ1-1, the V gene TRBV5-1; a possible D gene is TRBD1 (5 bases). Trimming shortened V by 2 bases and J by 0 bases, and 11 bases separated the two germline ends. The germline V gene has CDR1 SGHRS and CDR2 YFSETQ. The CDR3 contains 15 residues. The CDR3 region has the DNA TGCGCCAGCAGCTTCGACAGTAACATGAACACTGAAGCTTTCTTT. Translation gives CASSFDSNMNTEAFF. The full variable domain, with the rest looked up from reference TRBV5-1 and TRBJ1-1, is KAGVTQTPRYLIKTRGQQVTLSCSPISGHRSVSWYQQTPGQGLQFLFEYFSETQRNKGNFPGRFSGRQFSNSRSEMNVSTLELGDSALYLCASSFDSNMNTEAFFGQGTRLTVV.

DNA for the CDR3: TGTGCCAGCAGCCCCTGGGGGCCTCTGAATTCACCCCTCCACTTT. It codes for CASSPWGPLNSPLHF. The chain employs TRBV7-4 and TRBJ1-6; a weak D match, TRBD1 (6 bases). V lost 5 bases, J lost 7 bases, and 15 bases lay in between. The germline V gene has CDR1 SGHVT and CDR2 SQSDAQ. The CDR3 runs 15 residues.

This rearrangement joins TRBV5-4 to TRBJ2-7; a weak D match, TRBD2 (6 bases). The CDR3 has 15 amino acids. The germline V gene has CDR1 SGHNT and CDR2 YYREEE (reference sequence). Trimming left V 0 bases short and J 0 bases short, with 10 bases between. The CDR3, as DNA: TGTGCCAGCAGCTTGGATGTGGGACTCTCCTACGAGCAGTACTTC. This translates into CASSLDVGLSYEQYF.

This clone was counted only a few times. The rearrangement uses TRBV19 and TRBJ1-1; D is unresolved. V lost 9 bases to trimming and J lost 1 base, with 9 bases between them. CDR1 and CDR2 (germline): LNHDA, SQIVND (reference sequence). This CDR3 has 12 amino acids. This CDR3 reads CASLRGNTEAFF. The CDR3 nucleotides read TGTGCCAGCCTCCGAGGGAACACTGAAGCTTTCTTT.

This chain joins TRBV5-1 and TRBJ2-1, with 11 bases fitting TRBD2. The CDR3 loop spans 17 amino acids. Germline CDR1 is SGHRS and CDR2 is YFSETQ. Trimming cost V 5 bases and J 3 bases; bases outside gene matches: 10. CDR3 sequence: CASRRPPGTSGYNEQFF. CDR3 nucleotide sequence: TGCGCCAGCAGACGACCCCCTGGGACTAGCGGCTACAATGAGCAGTTCTTC.

The chain couples TRBV6-2 or TRBV6-3 to TRBJ2-7; the match to TRBD1 covers 12 bases. The CDR3 is 15 residues long. Unmatched junction bases numbered 5, after V lost 1 base and J lost 7 bases. Per germline, CDR1 MNHEY and CDR2 SVGEGT. The CDR3 nucleotides are TGTGCCAGCAGTTACTTGGGACAGGGGGCAAGGGAGCAGTACTTC. Its protein product is CASSYLGQGAREQYF.

The V gene is TRBV5-4, the J gene TRBJ1-2; possibly TRBD1 for D (6 bases). This CDR3 has 16 residues. The V end lost 3 bases, the J end lost 5 bases, and 20 bases lay between the germline ends. Germline V gives CDR1 SGHNT, CDR2 YYREEE (reference sequence). The CDR3 here is CASSSGPTGMRYGYTF. CDR3 DNA sequence: TGTGCCAGCAGCTCTGGGCCGACAGGAATGAGATATGGCTACACCTTC.

The chain uses TRBV10-1 and TRBJ2-7; the D gene is possibly TRBD2 (6 bases). Germline V lookup: CDR1 WNHNN, CDR2 SYGVQD (reference sequence). The CDR3 runs to 14 residues. Deletions cut 4 bases from V and 2 bases from J, with 12 bases between. Here the CDR3 reads CASSAGVPPYEQYF. The CDR3 bases are TGCGCCAGCAGTGCGGGGGTCCCTCCCTACGAGCAGTACTTC.

The chain recombines TRBV7-2 with TRBJ2-7, with 7 bases lining up with TRBD1. J gave up 2 bases and V 5 bases, and 6 bases lay outside the gene matches. CDR3 length equals 14 residues. From germline, CDR1 is SGHTA and CDR2 FQGNSA. The DNA for the CDR3 is TGTGCCAGCAGCCTTTTAGGGACAGCCTACGAGCAGTACTTC. Protein product: CASSLLGTAYEQYF.

This rearrangement joins TRBV25-1 to TRBJ1-4; D remains unclear. This CDR3 comprises 14 residues. The ends were cut back, 2 bases at V and 2 bases at J, with 6 bases in the middle. Germline CDR1 is MGHDK and CDR2 is SYGVNS. The CDR3 spells CASSEAGTNEKLFF. The CDR3 nucleotides are TGTGCCAGCAGTGAAGCCGGGACTAATGAAAAACTGTTTTTT.

The CDR3 coding sequence is TGTGCCAGCACTCCCCGAAACGGCGGGGAGCTGTTTTTT. It specifies CASTPRNGGELFF. The chain is built from TRBV27 and TRBJ2-2; D is unclear. Deletions cut 7 bases from V and 7 bases from J, with 13 bases between. This CDR3 has 13 residues. Germline V gene data show CDR1 as MNHEY and CDR2 as SMNVEV (reference sequence).

This chain joins TRBV6-5 and TRBJ2-7; D is undetermined. The CDR3 totals 14 residues. V lost 4 bases and J lost 2, with 12 bases in between. CDR1 MNHEY and CDR2 SVGAGI come from the germline V gene. This CDR3 reads CASSSPYTTYEQYF. The DNA of the CDR3 is TGTGCCAGCAGTTCCCCATACACTACCTACGAGCAGTACTTC.

J is TRBJ2-2 and V is TRBV12-5, with D hard to call. CDR1 and CDR2 (germline): LGHNT, FRNRAP. The CDR3 has 18 amino acids. Trimming removed 2 bases at V and 0 bases at J, with 16 bases between. The CDR3 coding sequence is TGTGCTAGTGGTTTGACCCGTGGTAGCAGAACGAACACCGGGGAGCTGTTTTTT. It encodes CASGLTRGSRTNTGELFF. The whole variable domain, remainder taken from reference TRBV12-5 and TRBJ2-2, is DARVTQTPRHKVTEMGQEVTMRCQPILGHNTVFWYRQTMMQGLELLAYFRNRAPLDDSGMPKDRFSAEMPDATLATLKIQPSEPRDSAVYFCASGLTRGSRTNTGELFFGEGSRLTVL.

This sequence joins TRBV2 and TRBJ2-7; D gene unclear. Trimming stripped 3 bases from V and 0 bases from J, with 9 bases between. Germline V CDR1 and CDR2: SNHLY, FYNNEI. The CDR3 has 14 amino acids. In DNA, the CDR3 is TGTGCCAGCAGTGATGGGCAGAGCTCCTACGAGCAGTACTTC. Residues: CASSDGQSSYEQYF.

The chain joins TRBV7-2 to TRBJ1-6; possibly TRBD1 for D (5 bases). The V gene's germline CDR1 is SGHTA and CDR2 FQGNSA. V was clipped by 5 bases and J by 7 bases, with 15 bases between them. This CDR3 is built from 15 residues. The DNA for the CDR3 is TGTGCCAGCAGCACGGGGGGGTTGGGGAATTCACCCCTCCACTTT. The encoded protein is CASSTGGLGNSPLHF. Filled out from reference TRBV7-2 and TRBJ1-6, the complete variable domain reads GAGVSQSPSNKVTEKGKDVELRCDPISGHTALYWYRQSLGQGLEFLIYFQGNSAPDKSGLPSDRFSAERTGGSVSTLTIQRTQQEDSAVYLCASSTGGLGNSPLHFGNGTRLTVT.

The V call is TRBV5-1, the J call TRBJ2-1; no clear D. V was clipped by 3 bases and J by 10 bases, with 20 bases between them. The CDR3 is made up of 15 amino acids. Germline V CDR1 and CDR2: SGHRS, YFSETQ. CDR3 loop: CASSSNTIQVREQFF. The DNA for the CDR3 is TGCGCCAGCAGCTCCAATACCATTCAGGTGCGCGAGCAGTTCTTC.